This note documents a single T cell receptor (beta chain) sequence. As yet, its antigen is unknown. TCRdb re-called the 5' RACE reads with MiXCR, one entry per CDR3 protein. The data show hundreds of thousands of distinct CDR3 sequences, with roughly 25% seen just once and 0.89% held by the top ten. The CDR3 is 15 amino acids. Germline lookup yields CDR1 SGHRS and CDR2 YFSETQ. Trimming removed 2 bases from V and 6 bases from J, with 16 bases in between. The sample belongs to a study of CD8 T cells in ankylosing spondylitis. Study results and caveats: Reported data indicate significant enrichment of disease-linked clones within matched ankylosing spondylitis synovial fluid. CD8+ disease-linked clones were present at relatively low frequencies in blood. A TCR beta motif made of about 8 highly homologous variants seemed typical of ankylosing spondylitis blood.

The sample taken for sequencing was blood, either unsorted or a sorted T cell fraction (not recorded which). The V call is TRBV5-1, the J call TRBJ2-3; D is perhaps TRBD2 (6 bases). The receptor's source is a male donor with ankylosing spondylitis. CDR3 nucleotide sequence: TGCGCCAGCAGCTTAGACGGGAGAGGGGTGGATACGCAGTATTTT. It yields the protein CASSLDGRGVDTQYF. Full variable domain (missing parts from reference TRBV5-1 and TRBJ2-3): KAGVTQTPRYLIKTRGQQVTLSCSPISGHRSVSWYQQTPGQGLQFLFEYFSETQRNKGNFPGRFSGRQFSNSRSEMNVSTLELGDSALYLCASSLDGRGVDTQYFGPGTRLTVL.